This TCR beta chain was obtained from a study of blood T cell repertoires in COVID-19. Data came from immunoSEQ multiplex PCR; TCRdb stores just in-frame clones and leaves some out. The sample includes about 120,000 clones, approximately 90% seen only once; the top ten take less than 3.5%. The V segment lost 6 bases and the J segment 5 bases; nucleotides outside the gene matches: 7. Germline V gene data show CDR1 as MNHEY and CDR2 as SMNVEV (reference sequence). CDR3 length equals 14 residues. The chain has TRBV27 and TRBJ1-1; TRBD1 matches at 9 bases. The TCR sequence derives from a woman in her fifties or sixties with acute or convalescent COVID-19. Sequencing was performed on peripheral blood. The chain's CDR3 is CASRRTGGGTEAFF. The CDR3 coding sequence is TGTGCCAGCAGACGTACAGGGGGCGGGACTGAAGCTTTCTTT.